These 30 T cell receptor beta chains share one sample of origin, sequenced in a study of control samples from healthy donors and cancer patients. Method: immunoSEQ multiplex PCR; TCRdb's copy keeps in-frame clones and lacks some. The table has around 25,000 clones, approximately 90% seen once; the top ten hold about an eighth. The sample was PBMCs. The receptors shown here come from a man aged 50 to 60 with lung cancer.

The V gene is TRBV11-2, the J gene TRBJ2-2, with 7 bases that match TRBD1. There are 15 residues in the CDR3. Germline V gives CDR1 SGHAT, CDR2 FQNNGV. With V trimmed by 1 base and J by 7 bases, 6 bases remained unmatched. CDR3 sequence reads: CASSLVQGEFGELFF. The CDR3 DNA reads TGTGCCAGCAGCTTAGTGCAGGGGGAGTTCGGGGAGCTGTTTTTT.

The rearrangement joins TRBV7-2 to TRBJ2-2; no firm D call. Trimming cost V 4 bases and J 5 bases, with 11 bases left between them. The CDR3 runs 14 residues. The germline gives CDR1 SGHTA, CDR2 FQGNSA. CDR3 bases: TGTGCCAGCAGCTCCCTCCCAAGGACCGGGGAGCTGTTTTTT. Encoded protein: CASSSLPRTGELFF.

This sequence joins TRBV19 and TRBJ2-1; D not resolved. From germline, CDR1 is LNHDA and CDR2 SQIVND (reference sequence). With 7 bases removed from V and 0 bases from J, the gap between germline ends came to 10 bases. The CDR3 sequence is 14 residues long. This CDR3 is CASKDRSSYNEQFF. The CDR3 nucleotides read TGTGCCAGTAAAGACCGTAGCTCCTACAATGAGCAGTTCTTC.

This chain uses TRBV4-1 with TRBJ2-2; D not resolved. CDR1 and CDR2 (germline): MGHRA, YSYEKL. V was cut by 3 bases and J by 5 bases, with 7 bases left in between. The CDR3 totals 13 residues. CDR3 nucleotide sequence: TGCGCCAGCAGCCAGATGGGGACCGGGGAGCTGTTTTTT. Encoded protein: CASSQMGTGELFF.

V gene TRBV6-4 combines with J gene TRBJ2-1, with D possibly matching TRBD2 (6 bases). V was shortened by 3 bases and J by 8 bases, with 11 bases between the two germline ends. Germline assignment: CDR1 MRHNA and CDR2 SNTAGT. The CDR3 totals 13 residues. The chain's CDR3 is CASSEEGRDEQFF. As DNA, the CDR3 is TGTGCCAGCAGTGAGGAGGGCAGGGATGAGCAGTTCTTC.

This sequence joins TRBV7-8 and TRBJ2-5, with a possible D match to TRBD2 (5 bases). Germline V gene lookup returns CDR1 SGHVS and CDR2 FQNEAQ. The ends were cut back, 3 bases at V and 13 bases at J, with 15 bases in the middle. This CDR3 has 12 residues. The CDR3 reads CASSLDLGRGYF. CDR3 DNA sequence: TGTGCCAGCAGCTTGGACTTAGGGAGAGGGTACTTC.

As regards this clone: A read error may account for a junction end that differs from germline. The V gene is TRBV7-9, the J gene TRBJ2-7; 7 nucleotides agree with TRBD2. CDR1 SEHNR and CDR2 FQNEAQ come from the germline V gene (reference sequence). The CDR3 is 14 residues long. CDR3 loop: CAGSFGGSSYEQYF. CDR3 in DNA: TGTGCCGGCAGCTTCGGCGGGAGCTCCTACGAGCAGTACTTC.

This sequence joins TRBV7-9 and TRBJ2-5; 10 nucleotides agree with TRBD2. Germline values: CDR1 SEHNR, CDR2 FQNEAQ (reference sequence). V was clipped by 6 bases and J by 3 bases; unmatched bases: 4. The CDR3 sequence is 14 residues long. Here the CDR3 DNA reads TGTGCCAGCAGAACTCTAGCGGGGGAAGAGACCCAGTACTTC. This gives the protein CASRTLAGEETQYF.

This clone has a single count. The V and J genes are TRBV2 and TRBJ2-7; weak D call: TRBD1 (5 bases). The V and J ends lost 7 bases and 5 bases respectively, with 15 bases between them. The CDR3 sequence is 13 residues long. Germline V gene lookup returns CDR1 SNHLY and CDR2 FYNNEI. The CDR3 sequence is CASNGARKNEQYF. In nucleotides, the CDR3 is TGTGCCAGCAATGGGGCCAGGAAGAACGAGCAGTACTTC. Supplemented by reference TRBV2 and TRBJ2-7, the full variable domain reads EPEVTQTPSHQVTQMGQEVILRCVPISNHLYFYWYRQILGQKVEFLVSFYNNEISEKSEIFDDQFSVERPDGSNFTLKIRSTKLEDSAMYFCASNGARKNEQYFGPGTRLTVT.

The chain links TRBV2 to TRBJ1-1; 9 positions agree with TRBD1. V lost 1 base, J lost 6 bases, and 3 bases stayed unmatched. The CDR3 is 14 residues long. The germline V gene encodes CDR1 SNHLY and CDR2 FYNNEI. CDR3 residues: CASSEGGQGAEAFF. The CDR3 coding sequence is TGTGCCAGCAGTGAAGGGGGACAGGGCGCTGAAGCTTTCTTT. The whole variable domain, filled in from reference TRBV2 and TRBJ1-1, reads EPEVTQTPSHQVTQMGQEVILRCVPISNHLYFYWYRQILGQKVEFLVSFYNNEISEKSEIFDDQFSVERPDGSNFTLKIRSTKLEDSAMYFCASSEGGQGAEAFFGQGTRLTVV.

The V call is TRBV3-1 (or the pseudogene TRBV3-2), the J call TRBJ1-5; D gene ambiguous. CDR1 and CDR2 (germline): LGHDT, YNNKEL (reference sequence). CDR3 size: 15 residues. With 1 base removed from V and 2 bases from J, the gap between germline ends came to 9 bases. CDR3 in DNA: TGTGCCAGCAGCCAAGGCAACGCGGGCAATCAGCCCCAGCATTTT. It encodes CASSQGNAGNQPQHF.

This chain links TRBV6-2 or TRBV6-3 with TRBJ2-1; 9 nucleotides agree with TRBD2. Germline lookup yields CDR1 MNHEY and CDR2 SVGEGT. The V segment lost 2 bases and the J segment 1 base; nucleotides outside the gene matches: 9. The CDR3 extends over 18 amino acids. CDR3 DNA: TGTGCCAGCAGTTACCGGGTAGCGGGGGTGTGGTCCTACAATGAGCAGTTCTTC. This gives the protein CASSYRVAGVWSYNEQFF.

This clone turned up a few times. This rearrangement joins TRBV5-1 to TRBJ1-5, with 8 nucleotides matching TRBD1. Germline assignment: CDR1 SGHRS and CDR2 YFSETQ. Trimming removed 4 bases from V and 3 bases from J; junction bases left unmatched: 6. The CDR3 totals 15 residues. CDR3 coding DNA: TGCGCCAGCAGCCCCGGGACAGGCCTCAATCAGCCCCAGCATTTT. It translates to CASSPGTGLNQPQHF.

The genes are TRBV7-9 and TRBJ1-1; D uncertain. The CDR3 loop spans 12 amino acids. The germline V gene encodes CDR1 SEHNR and CDR2 FQNEAQ (reference sequence). V was cut by 1 base and J by 11 bases, with 11 bases left in between. The CDR3 DNA follows: TGTGCCAGCAGCTTAGTAGGGCCACCTGCTTTCTTT. Protein sequence: CASSLVGPPAFF.

The V gene is TRBV15, the J gene TRBJ1-2; weak D call: TRBD1 (6 bases). The CDR3 is 17 amino acids. Trimming took 5 bases from V and 3 from J, leaving 22 bases between them. Per the germline V gene, CDR1 is LNHNV and CDR2 is YYDKDF (reference sequence). Here the CDR3 reads CATSEGPAQGLDYGYTF. The CDR3 bases are TGTGCCACCAGCGAGGGACCGGCCCAGGGGCTGGACTATGGCTACACCTTC.

The V call is TRBV25-1, the J call TRBJ2-7, with D maybe TRBD1 (6 bases). CDR1 is MGHDK and CDR2 is SYGVNS in the germline V gene. CDR3 length: 13 residues. V shed 8 bases and J shed 3 bases, with 14 bases lying between them. The chain's CDR3 is CASGPGDNYEQYF. For the CDR3, the DNA is TGTGCCAGCGGACCAGGGGACAACTACGAGCAGTACTTC.

The chain has TRBV5-1 and TRBJ2-2, with D possibly TRBD1 on 6 matching bases. Germline-derived CDR1 and CDR2 are SGHRS and YFSETQ. Deletions cut 7 bases from V and 2 bases from J, with 15 bases between. This CDR3 is 15 amino acids long. The CDR3 DNA follows: TGCGCCAGCGCCCCGCCAGGGGCCAACACCGGGGAGCTGTTTTTT. This encodes CASAPPGANTGELFF.

The chain couples TRBV5-5 to TRBJ2-7, with 7 bases fitting TRBD1. Trimming at V came to 4 bases and at J to 7 bases, leaving 14 bases not matched to a gene. Germline-derived CDR1 and CDR2 are SGHKS and YYEKEE (reference sequence). The CDR3 covers 15 residues. The CDR3 nucleotides read TGTGCCAGCAGCCCTGAGGGGGCCTCACTAAGGGAGCAGTACTTC. Residues: CASSPEGASLREQYF. Using reference TRBV5-5 and TRBJ2-7 for the parts outside the CDR3, the full variable domain is DAGVTQSPTHLIKTRGQQVTLRCSPISGHKSVSWYQQVLGQGPQFIFQYYEKEERGRGNFPDRFSARQFPNYSSELNVNALLLGDSALYLCASSPEGASLREQYFGPGTRLTVT.

This chain links TRBV20-1 with TRBJ2-5; D not resolved. The CDR3 is 12 amino acids. Germline V lookup: CDR1 DFQATT, CDR2 SNEGSKA (reference sequence). The V end was cut by 3 bases, the J end by 4 bases, with 9 bases between. CDR3 loop: CSASATPETQYF. CDR3 nucleotide sequence: TGCAGTGCTAGTGCTACCCCAGAGACCCAGTACTTC.

The rearrangement uses TRBV9 and TRBJ2-5; D is unresolved. V dropped 0 bases and J dropped 3 bases, with 9 bases sitting between them. The CDR3 runs to 14 residues. The germline CDR1 and CDR2 sequences are SGDLS and YYNGEE. CDR3: CASSVGTDEETQYF. CDR3 bases: TGTGCCAGCAGCGTAGGTACAGATGAAGAGACCCAGTACTTC.

For the CDR3, the DNA is TGTGCCAGCAGTGTATTTTCACAGGGTAGCGGCTACACCTTC. It codes for CASSVFSQGSGYTF. J is TRBJ1-2 and V is TRBV6-2 or TRBV6-3, with a possible D match to TRBD1 (6 bases). V was cut by 5 bases and J by 8 bases, with 18 bases left in between. This CDR3 is built from 14 residues. Per germline, CDR1 MNHEY and CDR2 SVGEGT.

This sequence joins TRBV5-4 and TRBJ2-5, with D perhaps TRBD1 or TRBD2 (6 bases each). Trimming took off 5 bases at V and 4 bases at J, with 21 bases between the two ends. The CDR3 consists of 16 residues. Germline V gene data show CDR1 as SGHNT and CDR2 as YYREEE (reference sequence). The CDR3 region has the DNA TGTGCCAGCAGACCAGGCGGGATGGGGGGCGGAGAGACCCAGTACTTC. It encodes CASRPGGMGGGETQYF.

The V and J genes are TRBV5-4 and TRBJ2-5, with D possibly being TRBD1 or TRBD2 (5 bases each). The ends were cut back, 3 bases at V and 3 bases at J, with 9 bases in the middle. CDR1 SGHNT and CDR2 YYREEE come from the germline V gene (reference sequence). The CDR3 covers 13 residues. This chain's CDR3 is CASSSGREETQYF. The CDR3 nucleotides are TGTGCCAGCAGCTCGGGACGAGAAGAGACCCAGTACTTC.

This clone is classed as medium-sized. V usage is TRBV6-6 and J usage is TRBJ1-6; D perhaps matches TRBD1 (6 bases). V dropped 7 bases and J dropped 8 bases, with 15 bases sitting between them. CDR1 is MNHNY, CDR2 SVGAGI, per germline (reference sequence). CDR3 length: 14 amino acids. The CDR3 DNA follows: TGTGCCAGCAATAACAGGGCTTCGGATTCACCCCTCCACTTT. This gives the protein CASNNRASDSPLHF.

This clone appeared a single time. This chain joins TRBV2 and TRBJ1-6; 7 bases line up with TRBD1. This CDR3 is built from 14 residues. Germline-derived CDR1 and CDR2 are SNHLY and FYNNEI. V lost 4 bases to trimming and J lost 6 bases; unmatched junction nucleotides: 3. DNA of the CDR3: TGTGCCAGCAGTGGGAGGACAGGTAATTCACCCCTCCACTTT. Its protein product is CASSGRTGNSPLHF. Filled out from reference TRBV2 and TRBJ1-6, the complete variable domain reads EPEVTQTPSHQVTQMGQEVILRCVPISNHLYFYWYRQILGQKVEFLVSFYNNEISEKSEIFDDQFSVERPDGSNFTLKIRSTKLEDSAMYFCASSGRTGNSPLHFGNGTRLTVT.

This chain connects TRBV5-1 to TRBJ2-2; a weak D match, TRBD2 (6 bases). This CDR3 region has 16 residues. CDR1 SGHRS and CDR2 YFSETQ come from the germline V gene. V lost 0 bases, J lost 4 bases, and 13 bases lay in between. The CDR3 is CASSLDGGAPTGELFF. The DNA for the CDR3 is TGCGCCAGCAGCTTGGACGGGGGAGCTCCCACCGGGGAGCTGTTTTTT.

The gene calls are TRBV6-5 and TRBJ1-1; D not certain. There are 13 residues in the CDR3. V lost 6 bases, J lost 1 base, and 9 bases lay in between. Per germline, CDR1 MNHEY and CDR2 SVGAGI. The CDR3 bases are TGTGCCAGCAGCCGAATCCAGAACACTGAAGCTTTCTTT. Translated, it gives CASSRIQNTEAFF.

V and J are TRBV6-2 or TRBV6-3 and TRBJ1-2; D uncertain. The germline gives CDR1 MNHEY, CDR2 SVGEGT. The CDR3 consists of 13 residues. Trimming stripped 5 bases from V and 6 bases from J, with 13 bases between. The CDR3 DNA follows: TGTGCCAGCAGTCCCCGGGGAAAGGATGGCTACACCTTC. Its protein product is CASSPRGKDGYTF.

The J gene is TRBJ1-1, the V gene TRBV6-2 or TRBV6-3, with 8 bases matching TRBD1. V lost 6 bases to trimming and J lost 4 bases; unmatched junction nucleotides: 7. The germline V gene encodes CDR1 MNHEY and CDR2 SVGEGT. This CDR3 has 14 amino acids. The CDR3 bases are TGTGCCAGCAGGTACAGGGGGTATATCACTGAAGCTTTCTTT. Its protein is CASRYRGYITEAFF.

The chain couples TRBV5-6 to TRBJ1-1, with D hard to call. Germline V gives CDR1 SGHDT, CDR2 YYEEEE. The CDR3 is 15 amino acids. V lost 0 bases and J lost 5, with 14 bases in between. In DNA form, the CDR3 reads TGTGCCAGCAGCTTGGATGCGGGGTTGCGGACTGAAGCTTTCTTT. Its protein product is CASSLDAGLRTEAFF.